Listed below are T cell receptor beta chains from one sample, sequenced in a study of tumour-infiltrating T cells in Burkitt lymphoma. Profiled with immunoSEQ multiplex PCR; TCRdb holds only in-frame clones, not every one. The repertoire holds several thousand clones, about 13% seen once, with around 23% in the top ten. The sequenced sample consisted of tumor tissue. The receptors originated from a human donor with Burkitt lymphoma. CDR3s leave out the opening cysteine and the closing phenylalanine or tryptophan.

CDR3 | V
ASSFLNPNEQF | TRBV6-5
ASNLAGGADTQY | TRBV11-2
ASRGKGYNQPQH | TRBV6-4
ASRPDRDHGYT | TRBV6-6
ASSQQGVEAF | TRBV14
ASSPMERVYEQY | TRBV5-5
ASSSFWTSGTYEQY | TRBV5-4
ASSIVSGGAKNIQY | TRBV19
ASSHTGQAYTGELF | TRBV4-3
ASSLSPTDFSTDTQY | TRBV7-9